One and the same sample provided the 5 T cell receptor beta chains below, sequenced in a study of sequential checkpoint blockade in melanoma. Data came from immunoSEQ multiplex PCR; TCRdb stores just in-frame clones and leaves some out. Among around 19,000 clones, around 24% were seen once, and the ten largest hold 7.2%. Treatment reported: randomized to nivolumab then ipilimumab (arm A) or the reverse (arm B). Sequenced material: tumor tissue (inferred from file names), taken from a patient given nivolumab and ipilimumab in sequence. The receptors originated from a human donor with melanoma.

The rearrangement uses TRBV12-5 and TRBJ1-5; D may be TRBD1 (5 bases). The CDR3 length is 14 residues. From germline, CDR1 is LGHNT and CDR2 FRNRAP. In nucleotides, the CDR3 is TGTGCCAGCACCTCGAGACTTAGACAGCGGCCCCAGCATTTT. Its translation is CASTSRLRQRPQHF.

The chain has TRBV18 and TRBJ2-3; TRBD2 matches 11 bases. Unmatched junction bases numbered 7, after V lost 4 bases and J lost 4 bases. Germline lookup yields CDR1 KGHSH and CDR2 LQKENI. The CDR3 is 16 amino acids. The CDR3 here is CASSRQLAGESDTQYF. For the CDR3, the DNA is TGTGCCAGCTCACGCCAACTAGCGGGAGAATCAGATACGCAGTATTTT.

CDR3: CASSIIGGTGSSYEQYF. Written as DNA, the CDR3 is TGTGCCAGTAGTATCATTGGAGGGACCGGCAGCTCCTACGAGCAGTACTTC. The chain joins TRBV19 to TRBJ2-7; possible D gene TRBD2, 6 bases. This CDR3 has 17 amino acids. Deletions cut 3 bases from V and 0 bases from J, with 18 bases between. CDR1 LNHDA and CDR2 SQIVND come from the germline V gene (reference sequence).

Here the CDR3 DNA reads TGTGCCAGTAGTATGGGAGAGAGCTCCTACGAGCAGTACTTC. Translated: CASSMGESSYEQYF. The rearrangement uses TRBV19 and TRBJ2-7; D perhaps matches TRBD2 (5 bases). The CDR3 is made up of 14 amino acids. V lost 3 bases, J lost 0 bases, and 9 bases lay in between. Germline V CDR1 and CDR2: LNHDA, SQIVND (reference sequence).

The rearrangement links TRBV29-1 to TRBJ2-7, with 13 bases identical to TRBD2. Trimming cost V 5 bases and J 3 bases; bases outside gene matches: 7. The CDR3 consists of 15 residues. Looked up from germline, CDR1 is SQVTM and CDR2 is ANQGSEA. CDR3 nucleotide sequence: TGCAGCGTTTCCGGACTAGCGGGAGTAATCTACGAGCAGTACTTC. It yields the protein CSVSGLAGVIYEQYF.